Here is one TCR beta chain with its context. Its matching antigen is unknown. The trim removed 3 bases at V and 4 bases at J, leaving 2 bases unmatched. The CDR3 spans 14 residues. The germline gives CDR1 SQVTM, CDR2 ANQGSEA. Clones were sequenced by immunoSEQ multiplex PCR, and TCRdb holds only the in-frame ones, with some missing. The table shows over 55,000 clones, with about 86% occurring only once. This specimen comes from a study of OX40 agonist ivuxolimab in advanced cancers. Study-level information: Cohort: about 80% men, mean age around 55, aged roughly 20 to 79. General study points: The CD4+ and CD8+ T cells in the blood had expanded clonally by week 6 at 0.1 to 3.0 mg/kg.

This specimen was CD4+ or CD8+ T cells sorted from blood, taken in a trial of the OX40 agonist ivuxolimab. The TCR comes from an adult with an advanced solid tumor such as melanoma, head and neck, liver or kidney cancer. This chain uses TRBV29-1 with TRBJ2-5; 13 bases are shared with TRBD2. CDR3 DNA sequence: TGCAGCGTTGATACTAGCGGGGGGGGAGAGACCCAGTACTTC. Amino acid sequence: CSVDTSGGGETQYF.